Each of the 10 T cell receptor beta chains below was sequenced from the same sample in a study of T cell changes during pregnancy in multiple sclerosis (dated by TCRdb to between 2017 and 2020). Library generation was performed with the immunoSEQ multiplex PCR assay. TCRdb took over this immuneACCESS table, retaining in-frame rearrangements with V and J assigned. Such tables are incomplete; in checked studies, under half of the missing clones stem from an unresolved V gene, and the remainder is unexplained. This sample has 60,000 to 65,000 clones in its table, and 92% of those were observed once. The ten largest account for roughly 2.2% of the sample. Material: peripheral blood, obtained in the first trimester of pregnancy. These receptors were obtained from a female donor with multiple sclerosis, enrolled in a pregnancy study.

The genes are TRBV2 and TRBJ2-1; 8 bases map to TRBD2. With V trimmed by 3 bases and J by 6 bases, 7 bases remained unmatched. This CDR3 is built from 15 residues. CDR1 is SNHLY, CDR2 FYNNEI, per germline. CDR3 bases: TGTGCCAGCAGTGACCCAGCGGGAGACCCCAATGAGCAGTTCTTC. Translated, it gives CASSDPAGDPNEQFF. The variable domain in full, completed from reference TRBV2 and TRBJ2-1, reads EPEVTQTPSHQVTQMGQEVILRCVPISNHLYFYWYRQILGQKVEFLVSFYNNEISEKSEIFDDQFSVERPDGSNFTLKIRSTKLEDSAMYFCASSDPAGDPNEQFFGPGTRLTVL.

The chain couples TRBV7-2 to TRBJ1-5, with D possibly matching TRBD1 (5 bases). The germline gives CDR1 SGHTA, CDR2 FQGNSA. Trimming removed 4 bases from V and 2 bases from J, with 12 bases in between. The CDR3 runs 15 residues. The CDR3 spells CASSSGFFGNQPQHF. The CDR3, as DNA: TGTGCCAGCAGCTCAGGGTTTTTTGGCAATCAGCCCCAGCATTTT.

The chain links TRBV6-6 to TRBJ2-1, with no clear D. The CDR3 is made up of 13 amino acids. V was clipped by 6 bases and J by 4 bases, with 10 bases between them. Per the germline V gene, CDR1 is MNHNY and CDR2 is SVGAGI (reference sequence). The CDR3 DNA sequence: TGTGCCAGCAGCCCAGGTGAATACAATGAGCAGTTCTTC. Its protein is CASSPGEYNEQFF.

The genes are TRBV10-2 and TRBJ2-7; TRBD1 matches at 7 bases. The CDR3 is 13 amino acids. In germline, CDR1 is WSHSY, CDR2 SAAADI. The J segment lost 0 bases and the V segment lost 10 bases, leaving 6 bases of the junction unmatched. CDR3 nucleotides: TGCGCCACCCGGGACAGATTCTCCTACGAGCAGTACTTC. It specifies CATRDRFSYEQYF.

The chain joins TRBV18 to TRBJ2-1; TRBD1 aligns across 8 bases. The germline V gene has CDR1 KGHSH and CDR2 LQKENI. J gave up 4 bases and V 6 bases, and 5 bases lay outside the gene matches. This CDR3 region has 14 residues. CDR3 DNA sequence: TGTGCCAGCTCCCAGGGGGCAGAGTACAATGAGCAGTTCTTC. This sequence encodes CASSQGAEYNEQFF. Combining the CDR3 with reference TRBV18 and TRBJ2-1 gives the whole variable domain NAGVMQNPRHLVRRRGQEARLRCSPMKGHSHVYWYRQLPEEGLKFMVYLQKENIIDESGMPKERFSAEFPKEGPSILRIQQVVRGDSAAYFCASSQGAEYNEQFFGPGTRLTVL.

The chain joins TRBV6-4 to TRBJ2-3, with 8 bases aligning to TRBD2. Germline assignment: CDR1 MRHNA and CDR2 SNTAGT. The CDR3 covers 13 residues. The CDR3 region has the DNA TGTCCGCTACGGGGGGGGAGCACAGATACGCAGTATTTT. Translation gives CPLRGGSTDTQYF.

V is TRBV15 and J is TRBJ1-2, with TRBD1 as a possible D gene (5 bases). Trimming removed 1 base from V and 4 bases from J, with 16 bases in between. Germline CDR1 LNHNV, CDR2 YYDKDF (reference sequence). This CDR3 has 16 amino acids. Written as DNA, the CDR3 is TGTGCCACCAGCAGAGTATTAGACAGACAGTCCTATGGCTACACCTTC. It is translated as CATSRVLDRQSYGYTF.

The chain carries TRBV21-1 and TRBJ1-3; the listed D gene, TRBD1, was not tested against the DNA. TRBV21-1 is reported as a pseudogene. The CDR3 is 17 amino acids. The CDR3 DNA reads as TGTGCCAGCAGCAAAAGGGGGACAGGGGTCTCTGGAAACACCATATATTTT. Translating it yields CASSKRGTGVSGNTIYF.

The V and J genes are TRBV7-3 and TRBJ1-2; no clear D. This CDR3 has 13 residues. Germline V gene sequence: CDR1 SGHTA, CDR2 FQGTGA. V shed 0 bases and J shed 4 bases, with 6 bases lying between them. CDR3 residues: CASSLTSSYGYTF. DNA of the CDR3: TGTGCCAGCAGCTTAACGAGTTCCTATGGCTACACCTTC.

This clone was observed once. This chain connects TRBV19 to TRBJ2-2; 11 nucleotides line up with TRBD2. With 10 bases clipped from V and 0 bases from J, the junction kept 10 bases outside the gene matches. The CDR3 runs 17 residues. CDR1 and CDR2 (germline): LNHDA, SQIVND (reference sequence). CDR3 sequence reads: CATNEGTSGANTGELFF. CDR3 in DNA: TGTGCCACTAACGAGGGGACTAGCGGTGCGAACACCGGGGAGCTGTTTTTT.